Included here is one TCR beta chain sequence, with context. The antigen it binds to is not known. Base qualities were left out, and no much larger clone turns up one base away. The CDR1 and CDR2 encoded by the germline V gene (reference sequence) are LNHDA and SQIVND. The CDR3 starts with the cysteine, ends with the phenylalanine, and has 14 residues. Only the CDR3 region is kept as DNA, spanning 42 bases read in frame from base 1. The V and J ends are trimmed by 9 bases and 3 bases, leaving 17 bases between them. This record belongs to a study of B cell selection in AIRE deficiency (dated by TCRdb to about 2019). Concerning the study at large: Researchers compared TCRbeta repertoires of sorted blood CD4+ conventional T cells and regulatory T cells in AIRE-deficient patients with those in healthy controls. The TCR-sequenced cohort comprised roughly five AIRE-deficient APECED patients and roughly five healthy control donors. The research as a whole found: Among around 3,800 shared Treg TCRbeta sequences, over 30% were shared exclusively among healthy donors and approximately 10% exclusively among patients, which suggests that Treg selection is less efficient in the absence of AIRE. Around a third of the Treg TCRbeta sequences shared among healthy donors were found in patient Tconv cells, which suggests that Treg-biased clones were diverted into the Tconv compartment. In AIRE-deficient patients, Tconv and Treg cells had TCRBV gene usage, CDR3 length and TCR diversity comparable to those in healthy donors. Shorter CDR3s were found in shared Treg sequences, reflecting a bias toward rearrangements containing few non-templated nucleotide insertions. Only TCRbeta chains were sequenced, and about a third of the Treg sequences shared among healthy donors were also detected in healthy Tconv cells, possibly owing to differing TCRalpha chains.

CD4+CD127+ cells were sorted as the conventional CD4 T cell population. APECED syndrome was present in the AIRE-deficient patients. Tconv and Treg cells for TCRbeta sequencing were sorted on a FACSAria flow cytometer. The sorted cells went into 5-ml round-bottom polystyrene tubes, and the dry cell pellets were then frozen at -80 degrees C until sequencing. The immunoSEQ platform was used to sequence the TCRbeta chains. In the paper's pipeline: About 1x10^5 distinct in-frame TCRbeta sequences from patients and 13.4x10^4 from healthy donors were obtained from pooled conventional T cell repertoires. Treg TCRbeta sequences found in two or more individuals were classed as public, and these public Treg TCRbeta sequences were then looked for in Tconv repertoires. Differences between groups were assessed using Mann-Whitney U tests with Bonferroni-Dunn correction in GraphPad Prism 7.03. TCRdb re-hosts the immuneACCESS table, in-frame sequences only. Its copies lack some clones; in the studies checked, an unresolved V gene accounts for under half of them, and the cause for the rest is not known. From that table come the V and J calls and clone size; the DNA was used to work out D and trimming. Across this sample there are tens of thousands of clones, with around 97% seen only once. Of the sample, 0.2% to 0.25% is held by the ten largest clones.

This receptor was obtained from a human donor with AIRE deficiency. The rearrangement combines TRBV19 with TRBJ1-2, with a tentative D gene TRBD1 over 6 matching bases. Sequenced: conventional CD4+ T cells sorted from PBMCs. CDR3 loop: CASTLGGQYYGYTF. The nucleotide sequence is TGTGCCAGCACCTTGGGGGGCCAGTACTATGGCTACACCTTC.